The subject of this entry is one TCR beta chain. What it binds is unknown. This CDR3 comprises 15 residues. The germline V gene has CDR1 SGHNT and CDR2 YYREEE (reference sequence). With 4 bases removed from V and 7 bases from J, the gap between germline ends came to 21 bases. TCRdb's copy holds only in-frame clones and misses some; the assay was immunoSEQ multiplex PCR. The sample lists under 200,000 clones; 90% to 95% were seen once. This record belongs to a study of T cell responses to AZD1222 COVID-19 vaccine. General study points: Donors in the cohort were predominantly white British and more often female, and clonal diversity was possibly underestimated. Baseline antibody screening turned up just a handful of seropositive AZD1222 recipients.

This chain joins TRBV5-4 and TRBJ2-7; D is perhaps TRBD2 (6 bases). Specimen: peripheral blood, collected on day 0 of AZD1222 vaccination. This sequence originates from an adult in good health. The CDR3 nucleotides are TGTGCCAGCAGCCCCCGTGGGGGACTTGAACGGGAGCAGTACTTC. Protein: CASSPRGGLEREQYF.